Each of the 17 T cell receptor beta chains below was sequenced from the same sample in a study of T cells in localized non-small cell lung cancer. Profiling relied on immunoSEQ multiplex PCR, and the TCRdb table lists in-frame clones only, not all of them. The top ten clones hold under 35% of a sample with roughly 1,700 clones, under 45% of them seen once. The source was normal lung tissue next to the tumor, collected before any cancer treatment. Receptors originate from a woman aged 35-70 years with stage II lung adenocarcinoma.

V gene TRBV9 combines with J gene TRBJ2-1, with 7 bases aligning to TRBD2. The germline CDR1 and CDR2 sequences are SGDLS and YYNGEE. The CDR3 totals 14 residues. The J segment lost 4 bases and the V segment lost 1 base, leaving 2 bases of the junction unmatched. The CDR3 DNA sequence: TGTGCCAGCAGCGTAAGCGGGGTGTACAATGAGCAGTTCTTC. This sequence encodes CASSVSGVYNEQFF.

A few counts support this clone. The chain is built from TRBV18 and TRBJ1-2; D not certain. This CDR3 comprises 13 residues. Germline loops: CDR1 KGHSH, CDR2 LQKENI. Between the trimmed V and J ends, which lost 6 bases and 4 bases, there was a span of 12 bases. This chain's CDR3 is CASSPADVYGYTF. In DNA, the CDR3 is TGTGCCAGCTCCCCCGCGGATGTCTATGGCTACACCTTC.

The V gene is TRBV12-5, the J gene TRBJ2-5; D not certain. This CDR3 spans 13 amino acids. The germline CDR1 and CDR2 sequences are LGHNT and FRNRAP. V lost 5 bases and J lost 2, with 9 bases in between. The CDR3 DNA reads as TGTGCTAGTGGTCCGACTGCTCAAGAGACCCAGTACTTC. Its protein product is CASGPTAQETQYF.

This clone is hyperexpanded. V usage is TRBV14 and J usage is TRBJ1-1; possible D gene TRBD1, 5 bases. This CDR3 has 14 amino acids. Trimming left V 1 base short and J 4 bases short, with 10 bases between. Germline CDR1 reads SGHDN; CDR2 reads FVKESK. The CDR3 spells CASSQAGPSTEAFF. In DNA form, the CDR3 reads TGTGCCAGCAGCCAAGCAGGGCCCAGCACTGAAGCTTTCTTT.

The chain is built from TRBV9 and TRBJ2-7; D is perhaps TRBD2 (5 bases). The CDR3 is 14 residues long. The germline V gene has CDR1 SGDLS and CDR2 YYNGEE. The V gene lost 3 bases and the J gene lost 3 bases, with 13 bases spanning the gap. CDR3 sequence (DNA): TGTGCCAGCAGCGCGTACGGGGTGAGCTACGAGCAGTACTTC. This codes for CASSAYGVSYEQYF.

Here the CDR3 reads CASSPMSSYNSPLHF. CDR3 coding DNA: TGTGCCAGCAGCCCGATGAGCTCCTATAATTCACCCCTCCACTTT. The V gene is TRBV6-8, the J gene TRBJ1-6; D not resolved. The germline gives CDR1 MNHGY, CDR2 SAAAGT. Trimming took 6 bases from V and 0 from J, leaving 9 bases between them. The CDR3 runs to 15 residues.

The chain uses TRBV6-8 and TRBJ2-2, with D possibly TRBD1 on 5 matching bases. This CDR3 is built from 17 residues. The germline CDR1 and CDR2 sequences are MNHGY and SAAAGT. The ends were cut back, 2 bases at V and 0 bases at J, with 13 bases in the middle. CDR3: CASSYPDSSANTGELFF. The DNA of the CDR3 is TGTGCCAGCAGTTACCCCGACAGTTCCGCGAACACCGGGGAGCTGTTTTTT.

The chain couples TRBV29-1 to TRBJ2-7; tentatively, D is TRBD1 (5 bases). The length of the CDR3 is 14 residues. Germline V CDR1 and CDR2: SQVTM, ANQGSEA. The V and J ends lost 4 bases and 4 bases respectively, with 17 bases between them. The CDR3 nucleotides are TGCAGCGTTGCCGGGCAGGGTTTTGGGTACGAGCAGTACTTC. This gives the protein CSVAGQGFGYEQYF.

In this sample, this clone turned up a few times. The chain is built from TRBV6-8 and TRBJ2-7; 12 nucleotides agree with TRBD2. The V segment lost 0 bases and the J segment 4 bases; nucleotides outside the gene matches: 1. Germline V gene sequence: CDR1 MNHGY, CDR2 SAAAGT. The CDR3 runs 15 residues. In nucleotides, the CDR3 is TGTGCCAGCAGTTACTCGACTAGCGGGGGTTACGAGCAGTACTTC. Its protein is CASSYSTSGGYEQYF.

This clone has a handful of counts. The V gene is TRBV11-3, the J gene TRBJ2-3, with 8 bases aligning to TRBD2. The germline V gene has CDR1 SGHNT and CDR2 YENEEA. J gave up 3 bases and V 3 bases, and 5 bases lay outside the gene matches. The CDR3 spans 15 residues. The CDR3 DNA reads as TGTGCCAGCAGCTTGATTAGCGGGGAAACAGATACGCAGTATTTT. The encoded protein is CASSLISGETDTQYF. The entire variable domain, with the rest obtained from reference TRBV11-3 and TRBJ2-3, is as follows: EAGVVQSPRYKIIEKKQPVAFWCNPISGHNTLYWYLQNLGQGPELLIRYENEEAVDDSQLPKDRFSAERLKGVDSTLKIQPAELGDSAVYLCASSLISGETDTQYFGPGTRLTVL.

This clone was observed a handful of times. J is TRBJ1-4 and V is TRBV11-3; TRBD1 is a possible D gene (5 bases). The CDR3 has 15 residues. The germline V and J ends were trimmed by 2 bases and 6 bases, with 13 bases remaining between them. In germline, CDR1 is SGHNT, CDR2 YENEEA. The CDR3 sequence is CASSLRGQADEKLFF. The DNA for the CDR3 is TGTGCCAGCAGCTTAAGGGGCCAGGCGGATGAAAAACTGTTTTTT.

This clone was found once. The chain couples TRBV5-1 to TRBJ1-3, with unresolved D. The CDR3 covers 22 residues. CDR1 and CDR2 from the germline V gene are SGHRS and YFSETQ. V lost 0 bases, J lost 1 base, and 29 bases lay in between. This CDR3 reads CASSLAESNPSRVRTSGNTIYF. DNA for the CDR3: TGCGCCAGCAGCTTGGCCGAATCAAATCCATCTCGCGTCCGCACATCTGGAAACACCATATATTTT.

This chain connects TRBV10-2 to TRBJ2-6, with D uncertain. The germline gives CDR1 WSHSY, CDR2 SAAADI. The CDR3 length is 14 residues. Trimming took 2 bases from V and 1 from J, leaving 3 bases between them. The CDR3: CASSEVSGANVLTF. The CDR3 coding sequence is TGCGCCAGCAGTGAGGTTTCTGGGGCCAACGTCCTGACTTTC.

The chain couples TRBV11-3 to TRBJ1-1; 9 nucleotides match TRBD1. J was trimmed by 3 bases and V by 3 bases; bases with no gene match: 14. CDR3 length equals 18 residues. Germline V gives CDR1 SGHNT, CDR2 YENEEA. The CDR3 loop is CASSLPLNRGLGHTEAFF. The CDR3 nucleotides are TGTGCCAGCAGCTTGCCCCTAAACAGGGGGCTTGGGCACACTGAAGCTTTCTTT.

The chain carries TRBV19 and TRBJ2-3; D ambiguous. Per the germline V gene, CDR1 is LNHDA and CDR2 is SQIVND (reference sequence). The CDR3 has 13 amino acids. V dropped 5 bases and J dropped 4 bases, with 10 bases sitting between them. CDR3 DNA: TGTGCCAGTAGTGAGACACTTCCAGATACGCAGTATTTT. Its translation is CASSETLPDTQYF.

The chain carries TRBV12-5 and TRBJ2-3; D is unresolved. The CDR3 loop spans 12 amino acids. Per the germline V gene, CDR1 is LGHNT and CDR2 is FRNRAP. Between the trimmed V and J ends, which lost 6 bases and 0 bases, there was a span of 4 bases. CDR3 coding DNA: TGTGCTAGTGGCCGTAGCACAGATACGCAGTATTTT. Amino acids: CASGRSTDTQYF.

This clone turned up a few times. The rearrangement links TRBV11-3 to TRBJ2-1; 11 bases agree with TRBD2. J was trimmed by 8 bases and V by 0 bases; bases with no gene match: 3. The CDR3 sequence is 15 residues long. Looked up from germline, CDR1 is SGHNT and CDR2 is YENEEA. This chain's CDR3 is CASSLDSGGADEQFF. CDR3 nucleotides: TGTGCCAGCAGCTTAGATAGCGGGGGGGCTGATGAGCAGTTCTTC. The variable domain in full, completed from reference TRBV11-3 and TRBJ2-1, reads EAGVVQSPRYKIIEKKQPVAFWCNPISGHNTLYWYLQNLGQGPELLIRYENEEAVDDSQLPKDRFSAERLKGVDSTLKIQPAELGDSAVYLCASSLDSGGADEQFFGPGTRLTVL.